This paragraph reports one T cell receptor (beta chain). In this sample, this clone turned up a few times. Its specific antigen is unknown. No much larger clone is present one base from it, and per-base qualities are unavailable. Libraries came from the immunoSEQ multiplex PCR assay. The TR loci underwent multiplexed PCR amplification, with J gene segments targeted by reverse primers and V gene segments targeted by forward primers. The Illumina HiSeq System was used to sequence the amplified CDR3 regions. The authors' analysis ran thus. Closely related reads were merged with a nearest-neighbour algorithm so that PCR and sequencing errors were removed and data were collapsed into unique sequences. Each repertoire was summarised by clonality and by T cell density, with T cell density defined as TR molecules per amount of genomic DNA input. Public TRs were defined as CDR3 amino acid sequences in at least 80% of unsorted samples, then tested for differential abundance between coeliac and control samples. Every lamina propria sample was checked against a list of about 230 published gliadin-specific TRB sequences. Disease-group differences in clonality and density were tested with Kruskal-Wallis tests followed by Dunn post-tests. TCRdb stores this immuneACCESS table with in-frame sequences only. Part of the clones is absent; in the studies checked, under half of the shortfall reflects unresolved V genes, and no reason is known for the rest. V, J and clone size reflect that table, while D and trimming were determined from the DNA. For this sample there are about 2,000 clones; roughly three fifths appear just once. The top ten clones comprise 9.2% of the sample.

Cells were frozen in aliquots of a few hundred thousand in DMSO/FBS in liquid nitrogen, and a single aliquot from each fraction was used for sequencing. All 30 or so patients in the study underwent endoscopy and small intestinal biopsy. Lamina propria cells were released by collagenase digestion of the biopsy tissue remaining after intraepithelial cell isolation. Genomic DNA was extracted from frozen unsorted cell fractions using the Qiagen DNeasy blood extraction kit. A distance of 10 bases separates the germline ends of V and J, which lose 6 bases and 0 bases respectively. From the cysteine through the phenylalanine, the CDR3 covers 14 amino acids. Only the CDR3 part of the read is kept: 42 bases, read in frame from the first base. As encoded in the germline V gene, CDR1 is MNHEY while CDR2 is SVGAGI. The record originates from a study of coeliac disease (dated by TCRdb to 2022 to 2024). Some background on the complete study: Coeliac patients were classed as newly diagnosed active disease, refractory coeliac disease type I, or disease controlled by a gluten-free diet. A total of about 30 patients took part in the full study: about 22 had serologically confirmed coeliac disease and 8 were controls with non-small intestinal disorders. Because high-resolution HLA typing was not available, biased TRBV7-2 usage was queried as a proof of principle. The goal was to describe the TR repertoires of small intestinal T cells in active coeliac disease, in refractory type I coeliac disease, and in coeliac disease treated with a gluten-free diet. TRB sequencing succeeded for samples from around 27 subjects, including some 22 paired bulk unsorted intraepithelial and lamina propria cell samples. Small intestinal lymphocyte fractions from coeliac and non-coeliac patients were analysed in the study using next-generation sequencing of rearranged TRB and TRG CDR3 regions.

The investigation overall reported the following: TRB repertoires were mostly private, with most amino acid sequences found in only one sample, and V-gene usage showed no significant difference between disease groups. In the authors' view, the approach was unsuitable for unbiased detection of gliadin-specific T cells, since gliadin-specific T cells are scarce and rarely shared between patients. Cross-contamination between compartments was possible, because separating intraepithelial cells from lamina propria cells did not produce high-purity fractions. Published gliadin-specific TRB sequences appeared in about 50% of the 18 coeliac lamina propria samples but only 1 of 6 controls. Active coeliac intraepithelial and lamina propria samples had lower TRB and TRG repertoire clonality than controls, suggesting that diverse T cells were recruited.

This chain is built from TRBV6-5 and TRBJ2-3, with no confident D gene call. Material: lamina propria lymphocytes from the gut. What the cell subset or site label conveys for this sample: lamina propria cell (LPC) fraction of small intestinal biopsy. The TCR comes from a young woman with active celiac disease. Here is the DNA: TGTGCCAGCAGGCCCGTCACTAGCACAGATACGCAGTATTTT. Its coded protein is CASRPVTSTDTQYF.